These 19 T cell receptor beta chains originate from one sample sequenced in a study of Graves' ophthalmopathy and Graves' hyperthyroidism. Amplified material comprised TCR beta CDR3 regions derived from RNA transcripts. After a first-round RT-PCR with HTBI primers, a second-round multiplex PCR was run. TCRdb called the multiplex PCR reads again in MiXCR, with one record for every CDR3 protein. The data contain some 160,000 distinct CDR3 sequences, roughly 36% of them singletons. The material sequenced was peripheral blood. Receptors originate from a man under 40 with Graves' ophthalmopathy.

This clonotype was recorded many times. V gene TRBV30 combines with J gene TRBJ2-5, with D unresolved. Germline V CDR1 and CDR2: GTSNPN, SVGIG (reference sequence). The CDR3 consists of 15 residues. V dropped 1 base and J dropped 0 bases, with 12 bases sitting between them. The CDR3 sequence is CAWSAIQNNQETQYF. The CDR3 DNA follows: TGTGCCTGGAGTGCAATACAGAACAACCAAGAGACCCAGTACTTC.

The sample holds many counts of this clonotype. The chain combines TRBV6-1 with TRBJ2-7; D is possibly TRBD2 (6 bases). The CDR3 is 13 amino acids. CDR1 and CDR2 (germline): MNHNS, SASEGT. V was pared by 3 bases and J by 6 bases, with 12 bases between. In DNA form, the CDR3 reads TGTGCCAGCAGTGACTACGGGGGTCGCGAGCAGTACTTC. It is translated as CASSDYGGREQYF.

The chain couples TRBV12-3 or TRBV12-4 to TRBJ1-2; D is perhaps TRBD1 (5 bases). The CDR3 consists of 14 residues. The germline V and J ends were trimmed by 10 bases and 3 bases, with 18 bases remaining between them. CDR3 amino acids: CATHPSGGDYGYTF. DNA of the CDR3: TGTGCCACCCACCCCAGTGGGGGTGACTATGGCTACACCTTC.

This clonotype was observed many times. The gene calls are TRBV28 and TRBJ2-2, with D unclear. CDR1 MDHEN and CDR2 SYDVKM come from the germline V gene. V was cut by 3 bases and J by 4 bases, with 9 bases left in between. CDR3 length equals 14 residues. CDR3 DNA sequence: TGTGCCAGCAGTTTTCCGGAATCCACCGGGGAGCTGTTTTTT. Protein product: CASSFPESTGELFF.

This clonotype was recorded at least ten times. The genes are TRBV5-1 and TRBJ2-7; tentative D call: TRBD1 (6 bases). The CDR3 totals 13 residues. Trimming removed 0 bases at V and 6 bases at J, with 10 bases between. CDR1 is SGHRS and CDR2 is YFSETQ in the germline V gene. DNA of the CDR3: TGCGCCAGCAGCTTGGAGTCAGGGGCCGAGCAGTACTTC. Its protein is CASSLESGAEQYF.

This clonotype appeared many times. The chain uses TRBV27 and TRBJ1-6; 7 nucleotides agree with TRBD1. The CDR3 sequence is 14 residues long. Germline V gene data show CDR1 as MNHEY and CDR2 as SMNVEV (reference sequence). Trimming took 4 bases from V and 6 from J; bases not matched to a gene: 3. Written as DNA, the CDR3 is TGTGCCAGCAGTTCAGGGGGGGGTAATTCACCCCTCCACTTT. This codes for CASSSGGGNSPLHF.

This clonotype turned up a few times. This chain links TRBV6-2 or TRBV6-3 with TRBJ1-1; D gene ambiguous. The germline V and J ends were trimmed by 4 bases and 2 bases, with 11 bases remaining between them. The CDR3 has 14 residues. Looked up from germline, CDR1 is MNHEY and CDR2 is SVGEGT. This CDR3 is CASSFLSGNTEAFF. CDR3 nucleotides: TGTGCCAGCAGTTTCTTGTCAGGTAACACTGAAGCTTTCTTT.

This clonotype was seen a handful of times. The CDR3 DNA reads as TGTGCCAGCTTTGGACAGAGGAACACTGAAGCTTTCTTT. Protein sequence: CASFGQRNTEAFF. The genes are TRBV7-2 and TRBJ1-1; the D gene is possibly TRBD1 (6 bases). V was pared by 8 bases and J by 1 base, with 11 bases between. In germline, CDR1 is SGHTA, CDR2 FQGNSA. The CDR3 spans 13 residues. Full variable domain (remainder filled in from reference TRBV7-2 and TRBJ1-1): GAGVSQSPSNKVTEKGKDVELRCDPISGHTALYWYRQSLGQGLEFLIYFQGNSAPDKSGLPSDRFSAERTGGSVSTLTIQRTQQEDSAVYLCASFGQRNTEAFFGQGTRLTVV.

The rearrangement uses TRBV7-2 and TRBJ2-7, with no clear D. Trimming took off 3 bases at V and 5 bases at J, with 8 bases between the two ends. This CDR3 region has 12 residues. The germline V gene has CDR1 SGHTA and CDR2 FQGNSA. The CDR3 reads CASSFVADEQYF. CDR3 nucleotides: TGTGCCAGCAGCTTTGTGGCCGACGAGCAGTACTTC.

CDR3 in DNA: TGTGCCAGCAGTCGCCGACCGGGCGCCGGATACATGAACACTGAAGCTTTCTTT. Translating gives CASSRRPGAGYMNTEAFF. This chain connects TRBV6-2 or TRBV6-3 to TRBJ1-1; no clear D. In germline, CDR1 is MNHEY, CDR2 SVGEGT. The V gene lost 5 bases and the J gene lost 0 bases, with 22 bases spanning the gap. This CDR3 is built from 18 residues.

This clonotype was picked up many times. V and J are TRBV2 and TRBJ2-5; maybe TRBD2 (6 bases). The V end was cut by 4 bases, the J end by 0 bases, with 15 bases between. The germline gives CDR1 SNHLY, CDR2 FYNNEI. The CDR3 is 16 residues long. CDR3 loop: CASSGGSGGYQETQYF. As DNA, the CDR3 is TGTGCCAGCAGTGGGGGTAGCGGTGGATACCAAGAGACCCAGTACTTC.

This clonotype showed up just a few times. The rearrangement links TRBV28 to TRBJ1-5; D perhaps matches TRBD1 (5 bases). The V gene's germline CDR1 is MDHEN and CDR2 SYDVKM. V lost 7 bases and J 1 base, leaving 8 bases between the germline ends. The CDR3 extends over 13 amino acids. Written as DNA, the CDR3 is TGTGCCAGCACTACAGGCAGCAATCAGCCCCAGCATTTT. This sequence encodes CASTTGSNQPQHF.

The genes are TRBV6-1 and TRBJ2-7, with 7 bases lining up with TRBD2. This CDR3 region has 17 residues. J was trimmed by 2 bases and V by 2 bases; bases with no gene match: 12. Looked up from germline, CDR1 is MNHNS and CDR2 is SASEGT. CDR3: CASSEREGYYGAYEQYF. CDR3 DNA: TGTGCCAGCAGTGAAAGGGAGGGATACTATGGTGCCTACGAGCAGTACTTC.

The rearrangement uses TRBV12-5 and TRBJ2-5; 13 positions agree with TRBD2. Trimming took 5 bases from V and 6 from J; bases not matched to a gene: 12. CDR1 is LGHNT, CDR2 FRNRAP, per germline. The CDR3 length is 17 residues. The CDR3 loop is CASGGTSGNLGGQTQYF. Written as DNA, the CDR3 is TGTGCTAGTGGTGGGACTAGCGGGAACCTGGGCGGCCAGACCCAGTACTTC. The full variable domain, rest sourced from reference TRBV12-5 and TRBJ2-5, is DARVTQTPRHKVTEMGQEVTMRCQPILGHNTVFWYRQTMMQGLELLAYFRNRAPLDDSGMPKDRFSAEMPDATLATLKIQPSEPRDSAVYFCASGGTSGNLGGQTQYFGPGTRLLVL.

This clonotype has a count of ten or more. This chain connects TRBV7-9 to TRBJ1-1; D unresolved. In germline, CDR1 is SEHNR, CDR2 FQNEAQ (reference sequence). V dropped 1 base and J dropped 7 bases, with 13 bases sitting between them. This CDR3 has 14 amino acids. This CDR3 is CASSLDSTSSEAFF. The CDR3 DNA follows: TGTGCCAGCAGCTTAGACTCTACAAGTAGTGAAGCTTTCTTT. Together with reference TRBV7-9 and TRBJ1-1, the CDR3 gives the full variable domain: DTGVSQNPRHKITKRGQNVTFRCDPISEHNRLYWYRQTLGQGPEFLTYFQNEAQLEKSRLLSDRFSAERPKGSFSTLEIQRTEQGDSAMYLCASSLDSTSSEAFFGQGTRLTVV.

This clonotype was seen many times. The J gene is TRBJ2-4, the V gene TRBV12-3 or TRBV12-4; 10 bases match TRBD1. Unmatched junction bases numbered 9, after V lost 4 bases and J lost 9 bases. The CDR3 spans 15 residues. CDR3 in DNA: TGTGCCAGCAGTTCCAGGGACAGGGGATTAGGCATTCAGTACTTC. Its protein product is CASSSRDRGLGIQYF.

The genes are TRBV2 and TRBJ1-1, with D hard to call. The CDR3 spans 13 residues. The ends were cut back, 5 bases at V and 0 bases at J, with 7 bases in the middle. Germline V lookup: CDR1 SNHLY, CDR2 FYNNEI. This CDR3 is CASSSSVNTEAFF. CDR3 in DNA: TGTGCCAGCAGTAGTAGCGTGAACACTGAAGCTTTCTTT.

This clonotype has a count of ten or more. The CDR3 sequence: CASSSPGGAGELFF. CDR3 bases: TGTGCCAGCAGTAGCCCCGGGGGGGCCGGGGAGCTGTTTTTT. The chain couples TRBV6-2 or TRBV6-3 to TRBJ2-2; 8 nucleotides align to TRBD2. CDR3 length: 14 amino acids. Losses at the gene ends were 5 bases for V and 6 bases for J; bases not matched to a gene: 5. CDR1 and CDR2 from the germline V gene are MNHEY and SVGEGT.

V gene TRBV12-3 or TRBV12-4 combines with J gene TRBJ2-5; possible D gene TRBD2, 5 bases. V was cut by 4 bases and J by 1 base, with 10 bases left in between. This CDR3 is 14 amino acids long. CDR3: CASSSQSGQETQYF. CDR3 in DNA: TGTGCCAGCAGTTCCCAAAGCGGCCAAGAGACCCAGTACTTC.